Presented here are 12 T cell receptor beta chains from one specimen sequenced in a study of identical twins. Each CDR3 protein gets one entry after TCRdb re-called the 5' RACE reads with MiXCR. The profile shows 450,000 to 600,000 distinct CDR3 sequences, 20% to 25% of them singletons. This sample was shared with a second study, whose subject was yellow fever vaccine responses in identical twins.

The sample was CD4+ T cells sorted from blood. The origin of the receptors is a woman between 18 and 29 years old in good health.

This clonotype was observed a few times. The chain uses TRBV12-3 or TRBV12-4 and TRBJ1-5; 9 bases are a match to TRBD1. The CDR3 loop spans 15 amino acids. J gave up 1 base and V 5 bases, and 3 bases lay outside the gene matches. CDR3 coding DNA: TGTGCCAGCAGTACAGGACAGGGGAGCAATCAGCCCCAGCATTTT. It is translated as CASSTGQGSNQPQHF.

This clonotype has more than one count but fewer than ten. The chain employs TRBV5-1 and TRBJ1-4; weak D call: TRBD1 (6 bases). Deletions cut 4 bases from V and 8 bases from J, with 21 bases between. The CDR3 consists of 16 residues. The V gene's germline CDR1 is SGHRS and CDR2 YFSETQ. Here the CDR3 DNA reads TGCGCCAGCAGCACCAGTCCGGGACAAGGAAGGGAAAAACTGTTTTTT. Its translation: CASSTSPGQGREKLFF.

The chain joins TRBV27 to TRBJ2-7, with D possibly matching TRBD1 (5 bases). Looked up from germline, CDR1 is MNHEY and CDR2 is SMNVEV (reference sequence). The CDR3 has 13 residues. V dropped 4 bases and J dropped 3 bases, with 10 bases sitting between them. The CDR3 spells CASSWGRLYEQYV. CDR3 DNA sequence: TGTGCCAGCAGTTGGGGCAGGCTCTACGAGCAGTACGTC.

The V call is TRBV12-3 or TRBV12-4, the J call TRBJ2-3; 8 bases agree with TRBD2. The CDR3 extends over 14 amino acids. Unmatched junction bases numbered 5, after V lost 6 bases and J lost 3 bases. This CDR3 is CASRPLAETDTQYF. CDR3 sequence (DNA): TGTGCCAGCAGACCACTAGCGGAAACAGATACGCAGTATTTT.

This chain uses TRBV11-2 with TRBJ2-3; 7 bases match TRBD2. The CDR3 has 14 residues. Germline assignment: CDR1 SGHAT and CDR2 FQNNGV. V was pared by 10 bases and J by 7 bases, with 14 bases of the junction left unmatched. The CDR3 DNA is TGTGCCACAAAGGAGAGGGAGGGCCATTATACGCAGTATTTT. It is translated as CATKEREGHYTQYF. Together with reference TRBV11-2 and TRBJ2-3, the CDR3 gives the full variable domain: EAGVAQSPRYKIIEKRQSVAFWCNPISGHATLYWYQQILGQGPKLLIQFQNNGVVDDSQLPKDRFSAERLKGVDSTLKIQPAKLEDSAVYLCATKEREGHYTQYFGPGTRLTVL.

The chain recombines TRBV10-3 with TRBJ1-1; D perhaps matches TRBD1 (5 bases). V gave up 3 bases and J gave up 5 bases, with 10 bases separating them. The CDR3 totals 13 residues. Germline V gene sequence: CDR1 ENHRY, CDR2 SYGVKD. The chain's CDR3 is CAISDSRETEAFF. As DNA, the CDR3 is TGTGCCATCAGTGACTCCAGGGAGACTGAAGCTTTCTTT.

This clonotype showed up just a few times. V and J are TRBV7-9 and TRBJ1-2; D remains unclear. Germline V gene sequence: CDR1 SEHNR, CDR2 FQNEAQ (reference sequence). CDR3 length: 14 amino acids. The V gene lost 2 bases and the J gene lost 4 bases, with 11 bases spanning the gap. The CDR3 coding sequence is TGTGCCAGCAGCTTAAGCGTGGCCGCCTATGGCTACACCTTC. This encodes CASSLSVAAYGYTF.

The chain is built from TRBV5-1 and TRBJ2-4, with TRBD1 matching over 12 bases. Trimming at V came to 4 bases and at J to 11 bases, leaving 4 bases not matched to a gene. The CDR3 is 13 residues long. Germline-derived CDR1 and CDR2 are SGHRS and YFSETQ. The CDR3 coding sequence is TGCGCCAGCAGCACGGGACAGGGGGCTGTTCAGTACTTC. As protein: CASSTGQGAVQYF.

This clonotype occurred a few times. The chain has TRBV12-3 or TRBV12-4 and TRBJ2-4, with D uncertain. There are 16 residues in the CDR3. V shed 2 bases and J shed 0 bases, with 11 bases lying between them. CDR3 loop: CASSLTPRIAKNIQYF. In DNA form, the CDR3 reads TGTGCCAGCAGTTTAACCCCGAGAATAGCCAAAAACATTCAGTACTTC.

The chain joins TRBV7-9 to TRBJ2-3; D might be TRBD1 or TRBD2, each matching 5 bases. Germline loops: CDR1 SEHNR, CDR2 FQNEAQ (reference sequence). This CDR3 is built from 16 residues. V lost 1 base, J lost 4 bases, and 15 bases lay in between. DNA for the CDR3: TGTGCCAGCAGCTTAGGCGATCTGGGGACCTCAGATACGCAGTATTTT. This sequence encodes CASSLGDLGTSDTQYF.

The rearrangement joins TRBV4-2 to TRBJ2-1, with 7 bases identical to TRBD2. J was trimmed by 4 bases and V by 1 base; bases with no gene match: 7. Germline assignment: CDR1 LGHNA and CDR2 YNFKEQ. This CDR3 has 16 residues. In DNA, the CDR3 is TGTGCCAGCAGCCAAGGCCCAGCGGGGACTTACAATGAGCAGTTCTTC. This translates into CASSQGPAGTYNEQFF.

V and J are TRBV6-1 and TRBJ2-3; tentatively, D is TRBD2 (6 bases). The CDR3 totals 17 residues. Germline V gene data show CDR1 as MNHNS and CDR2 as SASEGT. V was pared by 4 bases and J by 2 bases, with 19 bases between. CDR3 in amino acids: CASSAGTSSRPTDTQYF. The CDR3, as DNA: TGTGCCAGCAGTGCCGGCACTAGCTCCCGTCCCACAGATACGCAGTATTTT.